These T cell receptor beta chains were read from a single sample in a study of shared clonotypes between healthy human individuals. Sequencing was performed with immunoSEQ multiplex PCR; in TCRdb, only in-frame clones are kept and a portion is missing. The sample includes about 1.1 million clones, approximately 80% of them seen just once. The sequenced material came from memory CD4+ T cells from PBMCs. The receptors shown here come from a man younger than 30 in good health. Some clones in this sample may be carry-over from other donors' samples. The CDR3 runs from the conserved cysteine through the conserved F or W. A D gene is named only where the DNA matches it firmly. Only part of the rows carry a size: once, few, many, or a class if the clone is expanded.

clone_size,j_call,d_call,v_call,cdr3_aa,cdr3_nt
once,TRBJ1-2,-,TRBV29-1,CSVPIRGGYTF,TGCAGCGTCCCGATAAGGGGTGGCTACACCTTC
-,TRBJ1-1,-,TRBV18,CASSLRLVGTNTEAFF,TGTGCCAGCTCACTTCGACTGGTGGGAACGAACACTGAAGCTTTCTTT
once,TRBJ1-4,-,TRBV6-1,CASLLRGGEKLFF,TGTGCCAGCCTTCTCAGGGGTGGAGAAAAACTGTTTTTT
-,TRBJ2-4,-,TRBV2,CASSYRDIQYF,TGTGCCAGCAGTTACCGGGACATTCAGTACTTC
-,TRBJ2-5,-,TRBV29-1,CSVGGDKGLGETQYF,TGCAGCGTTGGGGGCGATAAGGGATTAGGAGAGACCCAGTACTTC
-,TRBJ2-1,TRBD2,TRBV5-1,CASSLGTSGTSPPVF,TGCGCCAGCAGCTTGGGGACTAGCGGGACCTCCCCCCCGGTCTTC
few,TRBJ2-1,TRBD2,TRBV11-2,CASSSRLAGIYNEQFF,TGTGCCAGCAGCTCCCGACTAGCGGGGATATACAATGAGCAGTTCTTC
-,TRBJ1-2,-,TRBV18,CASSPLPGANYGYTF,TGTGCCAGCTCACCACTTCCCGGAGCTAACTATGGCTACACCTTC
-,TRBJ2-3,-,TRBV5-1,CASSTKGDTQYF,TGCGCCAGCAGCACCAAGGGAGATACGCAGTATTTT
-,TRBJ2-1,TRBD2,TRBV2,CASNQNAGTTNEQFF,TGTGCCAGCAACCAAAACGCGGGGACTACCAATGAGCAGTTCTTC
-,TRBJ1-4,TRBD1,TRBV7-2,CASSLGTGVAKLFF,TGTGCCAGCAGCCTTGGGACAGGGGTTGCAAAACTGTTTTTT
-,TRBJ1-2,-,TRBV2,CASSYMGPNYGYTF,TGTGCCAGCAGTTACATGGGCCCTAACTATGGCTACACCTTC
-,TRBJ2-3,-,TRBV5-8,CASSLFRRVDTQYF,TGTGCCAGCAGCTTGTTTAGAAGGGTAGATACGCAGTATTTT
once,TRBJ2-2,TRBD2,TRBV2,CASRTAATSGRGGELFF,TGTGCCAGCAGGACCGCGGCAACTAGCGGGAGAGGCGGGGAGCTGTTTTTT
-,TRBJ1-5,-,TRBV19,CASSMMGGQPQHF,TGTGCCAGTAGTATGATGGGGGGCCAGCCCCAGCATTTT
-,TRBJ2-7,-,TRBV11-2,CASSLLGRSYEQYF,TGTGCCAGCAGCTTACTGGGACGGTCCTACGAGCAGTACTTC
-,TRBJ1-4,-,TRBV5-1,CASSLLGGYEKLFF,TGCGCCAGCAGCTTGCTGGGGGGTTATGAAAAACTGTTTTTT
-,TRBJ1-1,-,TRBV6-6,CASSFGLGTEAFF,TGTGCCAGCAGTTTCGGACTGGGCACTGAAGCTTTCTTT
-,TRBJ1-5,-,TRBV30,CAWSEEGGEPQHF,TGTGCCTGGAGTGAGGAGGGCGGGGAGCCCCAGCATTTT
-,TRBJ2-2,-,TRBV7-3,CASSSFGSGELFF,TGTGCCAGCAGCTCCTTCGGGAGCGGGGAGCTGTTTTTT
-,TRBJ1-1,-,TRBV6-1,CASSESGAPNTEAFF,TGTGCCAGCAGTGAATCAGGGGCCCCGAACACTGAAGCTTTCTTT
-,TRBJ1-2,TRBD1,TRBV5-1,CASSLQGQGEIGYTF,TGCGCCAGCAGCTTGCAGGGACAGGGAGAAATTGGCTACACCTTC
-,TRBJ1-2,-,TRBV10-3,CAISESWGYGYTF,TGTGCCATCAGTGAGTCATGGGGGTATGGCTACACCTTC
-,TRBJ1-5,TRBD1,TRBV2,CASSGQGKPQPQHF,TGTGCCAGCTCGGGACAGGGGAAGCCTCAGCCCCAGCATTTT
-,TRBJ2-1,-,TRBV4-2,CASSLNWDGNEQFF,TGTGCCAGCAGCCTTAATTGGGACGGGAATGAGCAGTTCTTC
few,TRBJ2-1,-,TRBV29-1,CSVGTPEIYNEQFF,TGCAGCGTTGGAACTCCGGAAATTTACAATGAGCAGTTCTTC
-,TRBJ2-1,TRBD2,TRBV2,CASTGTSGRNEQFF,TGTGCCAGCACGGGGACTAGCGGGAGGAATGAGCAGTTCTTC